Listed below are T cell receptor beta chains from one sample, sequenced in a study of T cells after yellow fever vaccination. TCRdb passed the 5' RACE reads through MiXCR, listing each CDR3 protein once. Found here are about 320,000 distinct CDR3 sequences, about 6.9% of them singletons; the top ten hold 15% to 20%. This specimen consisted of PBMCs, obtained roughly 45 days after the first yellow fever vaccination. These receptors all come from a young man who received the YFV17D yellow fever vaccine. CDR3s include the opening cysteine and the closing phenylalanine or tryptophan. The order of the fields is D gene, clone size, J gene, V gene, CDR3 protein, CDR3 DNA. The D gene is left open where the match is weak. Part of the rows lack a size; the others show once, few, many or a class for expanded clones.

D: .; size: few; J: TRBJ1-2; V: TRBV7-2; CDR3: CASSGWDKRVRCTF; DNA: TGTGCCAGCAGCGGTTGGGACAAAAGGGTCAGGTGCACCTTC
D: .; size: few; J: TRBJ2-1; V: TRBV6-1; CDR3: CASSKGVVAPYNEQFF; DNA: TGTGCCAGCAGTAAGGGGGTGGTAGCGCCTTACAATGAGCAGTTCTTC
D: TRBD1; size: .; J: TRBJ2-2; V: TRBV7-9; CDR3: CASRTTGLYAGELFF; DNA: TGTGCCAGCAGAACGACAGGGTTATACGCCGGGGAGCTGTTTTTT
D: TRBD2; size: few; J: TRBJ2-3; V: TRBV12-3/TRBV12-4; CDR3: CASSPGGGATDTQYF; DNA: TGTGCCAGCAGCCCGGGGGGGGGGGCCACAGATACGCAGTATTTT
D: TRBD1; size: few; J: TRBJ2-7; V: TRBV7-2; CDR3: CASSPATGARMRGEQYF; DNA: TGTGCCAGCAGCCCAGCGACAGGGGCCCGGATGAGGGGCGAGCAGTACTTC
D: TRBD1; size: few; J: TRBJ1-4; V: TRBV5-1; CDR3: CASSYRGGEKLFF; DNA: TGCGCCAGCAGTTACAGGGGCGGTGAAAAACTGTTTTTT
D: .; size: few; J: TRBJ2-5; V: TRBV7-6; CDR3: CASLDWTAGTQYF; DNA: TGTGCCAGCCTAGACTGGACTGCAGGGACCCAGTACTTC
D: TRBD1; size: .; J: TRBJ2-1; V: TRBV7-9; CDR3: CASTSRDRVSGEQFF; DNA: TGTGCCAGCACCTCAAGGGACAGGGTATCGGGTGAGCAGTTCTTC
D: .; size: many; J: TRBJ2-7; V: TRBV29-1; CDR3: CSVAGGHTYEQYF; DNA: TGCAGCGTTGCTGGTGGGCATACATACGAGCAGTACTTC
D: .; size: .; J: TRBJ2-7; V: TRBV19; CDR3: CASSTGAASSYEQYF; DNA: TGTGCCAGTAGTACGGGGGCGGCCAGTTCCTACGAGCAGTACTTC
D: .; size: few; J: TRBJ1-1; V: TRBV5-6; CDR3: CASRSLGGGTEAFF; DNA: TGTGCCAGCAGGTCACTGGGAGGGGGAACTGAAGCTTTCTTT
D: TRBD2; size: .; J: TRBJ2-2; V: TRBV6-5; CDR3: CASSYWTSGVNTGELFF; DNA: TGTGCCAGCAGTTACTGGACTAGCGGGGTGAACACCGGGGAGCTGTTTTTT
D: .; size: .; J: TRBJ2-1; V: TRBV7-2; CDR3: CASSFALKDNEQFF; DNA: TGTGCCAGCAGCTTCGCCCTGAAGGACAATGAGCAGTTCTTC
D: .; size: many; J: TRBJ2-2; V: TRBV5-1; CDR3: CASSRGQNTGELFF; DNA: TGCGCCAGCAGCCGCGGACAAAACACCGGGGAGCTGTTTTTT
D: .; size: many; J: TRBJ2-5; V: TRBV20-1; CDR3: CSASGDRQETQYF; DNA: TGCAGTGCTTCCGGGGACCGACAAGAGACCCAGTACTTC
D: TRBD2; size: few; J: TRBJ2-1; V: TRBV7-3; CDR3: CASSAGTSDPYNVQFF; DNA: TGTGCCAGCAGCGCCGGGACTAGCGACCCCTACAATGTGCAGTTCTTC
D: TRBD2; size: few; J: TRBJ2-3; V: TRBV5-1; CDR3: CASSLVSGGNTQYF; DNA: TGCGCCAGCAGCTTGGTTAGCGGGGGAAATACGCAGTATTTT
D: TRBD1; size: .; J: TRBJ1-5; V: TRBV9; CDR3: CASSVDGRGHQPQHF; DNA: TGTGCCAGCAGCGTAGATGGCAGGGGGCACCAGCCCCAGCATTTT
D: TRBD1; size: .; J: TRBJ1-6; V: TRBV14; CDR3: CASSQNRGGSPLHF; DNA: TGTGCCAGCAGCCAGAACAGGGGGGGTTCACCCCTCCACTTT
D: .; size: few; J: TRBJ2-5; V: TRBV6-5; CDR3: CASGTYRETQYF; DNA: TGTGCCAGCGGGACTTATCGAGAGACCCAGTACTTC
D: .; size: .; J: TRBJ1-5; V: TRBV28; CDR3: CASSSTEPQHF; DNA: TGTGCCAGCAGCTCAACAGAGCCCCAGCATTTT
D: .; size: many; J: TRBJ2-6; V: TRBV9; CDR3: CASSTRTLRSGANVLTF; DNA: TGTGCCAGCAGCACCAGGACCCTAAGGTCCGGGGCCAACGTCCTGACTTTC
D: TRBD1; size: many; J: TRBJ1-6; V: TRBV6-2/TRBV6-3; CDR3: CASRQRTGPEGTLHF; DNA: TGTGCCAGCAGACAACGGACAGGACCCGAGGGGACCCTCCACTTT
D: TRBD1; size: .; J: TRBJ2-5; V: TRBV20-1; CDR3: CSARGQGALQETQYF; DNA: TGCAGTGCTAGAGGACAGGGGGCTCTTCAAGAGACCCAGTACTTC
D: .; size: many; J: TRBJ2-3; V: TRBV4-3; CDR3: CASSRDLIVADTQYF; DNA: TGCGCCAGCAGCCGTGACCTTATTGTCGCAGATACGCAGTATTTT
D: .; size: few; J: TRBJ2-1; V: TRBV11-2; CDR3: CASSFLTGEYNEQFF; DNA: TGTGCCAGCAGCTTTCTAACGGGGGAATACAATGAGCAGTTCTTC
D: .; size: few; J: TRBJ2-6; V: TRBV11-1; CDR3: CASSGPGGTGANVLTF; DNA: TGTGCCAGCAGCGGCCCCGGCGGGACCGGGGCCAACGTCCTGACTTTC
D: .; size: few; J: TRBJ1-3; V: TRBV6-6; CDR3: CATKGSGNTIYF; DNA: TGTGCCACGAAGGGCTCTGGAAACACCATATATTTT
D: TRBD2; size: .; J: TRBJ2-3; V: TRBV27; CDR3: CASSSPWTSGSDTQYF; DNA: TGTGCCAGCAGTTCCCCGTGGACTAGTGGATCAGATACGCAGTATTTT
D: TRBD2; size: few; J: TRBJ2-2; V: TRBV7-2; CDR3: CASSPGLAANTGELFF; DNA: TGTGCCAGCAGCCCCGGACTAGCGGCGAACACCGGGGAGCTGTTTTTT
D: .; size: .; J: TRBJ2-7; V: TRBV30; CDR3: CAWSYMGPYEQYF; DNA: TGTGCCTGGAGTTATATGGGCCCCTACGAGCAGTACTTC
D: .; size: many; J: TRBJ1-4; V: TRBV5-1; CDR3: CASSLVAGRNEKLFF; DNA: TGCGCCAGCAGCTTGGTCGCAGGCAGGAATGAAAAACTGTTTTTT
D: .; size: few; J: TRBJ2-1; V: TRBV5-1; CDR3: CASSLGVSAGIEQFF; DNA: TGCGCCAGCAGCTTGGGGGTGTCGGCGGGGATAGAGCAGTTCTTC
D: .; size: few; J: TRBJ2-5; V: TRBV4-1; CDR3: CASSQFITSQETQYF; DNA: TGCGCCAGCAGCCAATTTATCACAAGCCAAGAGACCCAGTACTTC
D: .; size: many; J: TRBJ2-3; V: TRBV24-1; CDR3: CATSDNPTGLTYF; DNA: TGTGCCACCAGTGATAACCCGACAGGTCTCACGTATTTT
D: .; size: .; J: TRBJ2-7; V: TRBV25-1; CDR3: CASSGTAPYSYEQYF; DNA: TGTGCCAGCAGTGGGACAGCGCCCTACTCCTACGAGCAGTACTTC
D: .; size: few; J: TRBJ2-5; V: TRBV28; CDR3: CASSFWQSQETQYF; DNA: TGTGCCAGCAGTTTTTGGCAGTCACAAGAGACCCAGTACTTC
D: .; size: .; J: TRBJ1-1; V: TRBV6-6; CDR3: CASSTGFSEAFF; DNA: TGTGCCAGCAGTACAGGGTTCTCTGAAGCTTTCTTT
D: .; size: .; J: TRBJ1-1; V: TRBV21-1; CDR3: CASSKGRGNTEAFF; DNA: TGTGCCAGCAGCAAAGGGAGGGGGAACACTGAAGCTTTCTTT
D: .; size: .; J: TRBJ2-5; V: TRBV2; CDR3: CASIGDQAIQETQYF; DNA: TGTGCCAGCATCGGGGATCAGGCAATCCAAGAGACCCAGTACTTC
D: .; size: few; J: TRBJ2-1; V: TRBV5-6; CDR3: CASSLEGGRPYNEQFF; DNA: TGTGCCAGCAGCCTCGAAGGGGGTAGGCCCTACAATGAGCAGTTCTTC
D: .; size: few; J: TRBJ1-1; V: TRBV6-5; CDR3: CASSYSVPTEAFF; DNA: TGTGCCAGCAGTTACAGCGTCCCCACTGAAGCTTTCTTT
D: .; size: many; J: TRBJ2-2; V: TRBV20-1; CDR3: CSARSESGTGELFF; DNA: TGCAGTGCCAGGAGTGAGTCGGGCACCGGGGAGCTGTTTTTT
D: TRBD2; size: .; J: TRBJ2-1; V: TRBV7-3; CDR3: CASSLGTSGTQFF; DNA: TGTGCCAGCAGCCTCGGGACTAGCGGAACACAGTTCTTC
D: .; size: .; J: TRBJ2-1; V: TRBV5-1; CDR3: CASSLSGPDNEQFF; DNA: TGCGCCAGCAGCCTGAGCGGGCCAGACAATGAGCAGTTCTTC
D: TRBD1; size: .; J: TRBJ2-4; V: TRBV5-8; CDR3: CASSAQQGELAKNIQYF; DNA: TGTGCCAGCAGCGCCCAACAGGGGGAATTAGCCAAAAACATTCAGTACTTC
D: .; size: many; J: TRBJ2-3; V: TRBV7-2; CDR3: CASSLDPTDTQYF; DNA: TGTGCCAGCAGCTTAGACCCCACAGATACGCAGTATTTT